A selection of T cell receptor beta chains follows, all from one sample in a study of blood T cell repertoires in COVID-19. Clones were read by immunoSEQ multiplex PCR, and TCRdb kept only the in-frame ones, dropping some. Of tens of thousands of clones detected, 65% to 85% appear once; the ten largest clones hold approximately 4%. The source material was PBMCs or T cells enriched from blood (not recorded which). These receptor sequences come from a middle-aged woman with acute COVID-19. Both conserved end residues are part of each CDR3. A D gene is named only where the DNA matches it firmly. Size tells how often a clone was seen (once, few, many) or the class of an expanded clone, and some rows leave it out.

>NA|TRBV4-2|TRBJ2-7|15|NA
TGTGCCAGCAGCCAATTGAAAGGGGGTACCTACGAGCAGTACTTC
CASSQLKGGTYEQYF
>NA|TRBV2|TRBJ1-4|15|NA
TGTGCCAGCAGTGACTCTCGGTCAACTAATGAAAAACTGTTTTTT
CASSDSRSTNEKLFF
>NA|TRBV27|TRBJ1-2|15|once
TGTGCCAGCAGTCCTCTTCATCGCGGTAACTATGGCTACACCTTC
CASSPLHRGNYGYTF
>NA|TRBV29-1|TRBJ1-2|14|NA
TGCAGCGTTGAAGGGGGGGATACTAACTATGGCTACACCTTC
CSVEGGDTNYGYTF
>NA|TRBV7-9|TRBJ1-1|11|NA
TGTGCTTCGGGGGGCAACACTGAAGCTTTCTTT
CASGGNTEAFF
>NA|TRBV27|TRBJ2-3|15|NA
TGTGCCAGCCTCCAGGCGGGGTATAGCACAGATACGCAGTATTTT
CASLQAGYSTDTQYF
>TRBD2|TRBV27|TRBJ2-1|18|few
TGTGCCAGCAGTTTATCGTGGGGCACTAGCGGGACTTACAATGAGCAGTTCTTC
CASSLSWGTSGTYNEQFF
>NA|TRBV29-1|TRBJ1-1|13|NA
TGCAGCGGATGGGACACTCCGAACACTGAAGCTTTCTTT
CSGWDTPNTEAFF
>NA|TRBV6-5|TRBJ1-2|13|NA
TGTGCCAGCAGTTACTCGTCCAGCTATGGCTACACCTTC
CASSYSSSYGYTF
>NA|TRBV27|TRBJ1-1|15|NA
TGTGCCAGCAGCCTCGACAGCCTAATGAACACTGAAGCTTTCTTT
CASSLDSLMNTEAFF
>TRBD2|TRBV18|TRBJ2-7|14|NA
TGTGCCAGCTCACCGGCTAGCGGGTCCTACGAGCAGTACTTC
CASSPASGSYEQYF
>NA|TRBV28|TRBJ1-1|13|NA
TGTGCCAGCAGTTCGGGACAGAACACTGAAGCTTTCTTT
CASSSGQNTEAFF
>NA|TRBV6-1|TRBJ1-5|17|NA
TGTGCCAGCAGTGAAGAGTCCGGGACATATAGCAATCAGCCCCAGCATTTT
CASSEESGTYSNQPQHF
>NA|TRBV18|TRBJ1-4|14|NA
TGTGCCAGCTCACCACCAGGGGTGTATGAAAAACTGTTTTTT
CASSPPGVYEKLFF